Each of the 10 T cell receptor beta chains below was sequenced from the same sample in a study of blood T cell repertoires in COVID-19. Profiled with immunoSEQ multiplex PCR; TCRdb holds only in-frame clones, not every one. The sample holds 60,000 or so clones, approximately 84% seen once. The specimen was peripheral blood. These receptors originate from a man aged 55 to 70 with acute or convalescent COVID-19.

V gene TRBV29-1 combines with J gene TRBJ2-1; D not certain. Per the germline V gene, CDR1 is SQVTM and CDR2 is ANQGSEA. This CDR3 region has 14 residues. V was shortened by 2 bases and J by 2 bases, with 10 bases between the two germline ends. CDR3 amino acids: CSVEHGDPYNEQFF. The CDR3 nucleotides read TGCAGCGTTGAACACGGAGACCCCTACAATGAGCAGTTCTTC.

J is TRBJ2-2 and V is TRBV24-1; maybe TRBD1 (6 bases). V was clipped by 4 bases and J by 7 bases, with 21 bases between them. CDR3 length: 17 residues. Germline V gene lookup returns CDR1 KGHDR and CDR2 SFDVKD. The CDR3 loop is CATSDPFGTGLIGELFF. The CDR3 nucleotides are TGTGCCACCAGTGACCCCTTCGGTACAGGGTTAATCGGGGAGCTGTTTTTT.

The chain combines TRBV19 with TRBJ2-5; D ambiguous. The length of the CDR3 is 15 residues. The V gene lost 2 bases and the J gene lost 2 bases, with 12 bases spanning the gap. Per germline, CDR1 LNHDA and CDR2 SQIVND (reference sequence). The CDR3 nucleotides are TGTGCCAGTAGTATATCTCTATTGTTACAAGAGACCCAGTACTTC. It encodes CASSISLLLQETQYF.

CDR3 residues: CASSYSAGYMNTEAFF. In DNA form, the CDR3 reads TGTGCCAGCAGTTACTCGGCAGGGTATATGAACACTGAAGCTTTCTTT. This chain connects TRBV6-6 to TRBJ1-1, with a weak D call TRBD1 (5 bases). CDR3 length: 16 amino acids. The V end was cut by 0 bases, the J end by 0 bases, with 11 bases between. Per the germline V gene, CDR1 is MNHNY and CDR2 is SVGAGI (reference sequence).

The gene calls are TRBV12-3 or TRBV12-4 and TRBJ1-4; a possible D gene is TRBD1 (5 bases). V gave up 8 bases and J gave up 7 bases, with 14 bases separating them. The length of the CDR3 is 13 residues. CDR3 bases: TGTGCCAGCTCGGGGGTACACGGTGAAAAACTGTTTTTT. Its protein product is CASSGVHGEKLFF.

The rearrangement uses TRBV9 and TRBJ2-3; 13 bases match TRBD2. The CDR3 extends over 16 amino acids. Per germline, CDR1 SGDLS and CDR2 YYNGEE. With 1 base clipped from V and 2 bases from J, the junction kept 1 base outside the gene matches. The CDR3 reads CASSVTSGGATDTQYF. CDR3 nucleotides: TGTGCCAGCAGCGTAACTAGCGGGGGGGCCACAGATACGCAGTATTTT.

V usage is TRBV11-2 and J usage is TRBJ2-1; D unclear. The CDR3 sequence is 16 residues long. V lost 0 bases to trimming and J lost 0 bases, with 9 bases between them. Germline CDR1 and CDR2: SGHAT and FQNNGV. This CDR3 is CASSLERLSSYNEQFF. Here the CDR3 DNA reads TGTGCCAGCAGCTTAGAGAGACTGAGCTCCTACAATGAGCAGTTCTTC.

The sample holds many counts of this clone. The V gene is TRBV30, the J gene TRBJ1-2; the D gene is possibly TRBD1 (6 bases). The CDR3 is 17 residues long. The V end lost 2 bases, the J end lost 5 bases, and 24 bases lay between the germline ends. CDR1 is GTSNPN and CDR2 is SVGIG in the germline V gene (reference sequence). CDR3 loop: CAWSPRGGGAVLYGYTF. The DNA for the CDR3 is TGTGCCTGGAGTCCACGGGGAGGGGGAGCCGTATTATATGGCTACACCTTC. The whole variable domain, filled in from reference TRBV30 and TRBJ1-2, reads SQTIHQWPATLVQPVGSPLSLECTVEGTSNPNLYWYRQAAGRGLQLLFYSVGIGQISSEVPQNLSASRPQDRQFILSSKKLLLSDSGFYLCAWSPRGGGAVLYGYTFGSGTRLTVV.

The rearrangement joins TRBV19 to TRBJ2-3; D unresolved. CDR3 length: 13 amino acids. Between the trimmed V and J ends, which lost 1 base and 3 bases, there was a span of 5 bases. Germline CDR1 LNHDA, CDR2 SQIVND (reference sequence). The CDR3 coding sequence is TGTGCCAGTAGTATAGTTGAGACAGATACGCAGTATTTT. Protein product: CASSIVETDTQYF.

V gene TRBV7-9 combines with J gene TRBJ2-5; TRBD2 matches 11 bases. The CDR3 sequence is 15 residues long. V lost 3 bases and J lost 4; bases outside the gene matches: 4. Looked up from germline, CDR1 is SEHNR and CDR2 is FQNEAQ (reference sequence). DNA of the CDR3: TGTGCCAGCAGCTTTACTAGCGGGGGAGGAGAGACCCAGTACTTC. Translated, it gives CASSFTSGGGETQYF.